Included here is one T cell receptor beta chain sequence, with context. What it binds is not known. The same CDR3 can be traced to other DNA sequences in this sample. CD4+ cells yielded CD45RA+ naive and CD45RA-negative memory subsets. This CDR3 region has 13 residues. CDR1 ENHRY and CDR2 SYGVKD come from the germline V gene. The V end lost 0 bases, the J end lost 4 bases, and 4 bases lay between the germline ends. Over several immunoSEQ plates, each subset's genomic DNA was distributed in even portions. Replicate sorted-subset PCRs were loaded with approximately 200 ng DNA, tens of thousands of T cell genomes. The table came from immunoSEQ multiplex PCR; TCRdb's copy has only in-frame clones and leaves some out. Counted here are roughly 1,500,000 clones, 95% to 99% occurring once; the ten biggest clones make up approximately 0.45%. The sample comes from a study of shared clonotypes between healthy human individuals. Study findings and constraints: The study found roughly 5.3% of naive CD4 clonotypes shared across a few donors.

The sequenced material came from naive CD4+ T cells sorted from blood. Subset: CD45RA+ positively selected. This clonotype was obtained from a man younger than 40 in good health. The chain joins TRBV10-3 to TRBJ1-5; D uncertain. The DNA of the CDR3 is TGTGCCATCAGTGAGTCTAGTAATCAGCCCCAGCATTTT. Translation: CAISESSNQPQHF.